Here is one T cell receptor beta chain with its context. This clone was counted once. What antigen it recognizes has not been identified. No qualities accompany the bases; no much larger clone lies one base away. The germline ends are 7 bases apart after V is trimmed by 5 bases and J by 0 bases. From the cysteine up to the phenylalanine, the CDR3 has a length of 14 residues. Kept here is only the CDR3 DNA, which spans 42 bases and is read in frame from base 1. CDR1 and CDR2 are drawn from the germline V gene: MNHEY, SVGAGI. These data are taken from a study of blood T cell repertoires in COVID-19 (dated by TCRdb to the early 2020s). A note on the overall study: Collaborator samples came from the United States, Italy and Spain and covered acute and convalescent phases of COVID-19. The repertoires were released in a freely available public database meant as a resource for research on the immune response to SARS-CoV-2. The material from the prospective study consisted of cDNA or gDNA derived from T cells, B-cell-depleted T cells, or PBMCs. Deeply sampled blood TCRbeta repertoires from subjects exposed to, actively infected with, or recovered from COVID-19 were included in the dataset. The samples were drawn from two sources: the first 160 participants of the ongoing ImmuneRACE study, and 1,000 to 1,500 subjects contributed by 6 global collaborators. The sample metadata nearly always contained a de-identified subject ID, COVID-19 status, age in years and sex. HLA class I and class II types, where available, came from metadata supplied by the sample provider rather than from assay-based typing. Broader findings and caveats from the paper: The amount of clinical and demographic metadata varied by source and participant and was provided uncurated.

The immunoSEQ Assay, a bias-controlled multiplex PCR, was used to amplify TCRbeta CDR3 regions from genomic DNA. In the original analysis: The number of nucleated cells in each sample was estimated from the amplification of reference gene primers within the assay. To quantify the absolute abundance of each unique TCRbeta CDR3 rearrangement, sequence reads were collapsed and filtered. For each sample, productive Simpson clonality was calculated as the square root of Simpson's diversity index across productive rearrangements. In TCRdb, the immuneACCESS table is reduced to in-frame sequences with V and J assigned. These tables do not hold every clone; where another copy was compared, an unresolved V gene accounts for under half, and the others remain unexplained. The V and J calls and clone size come from that table; D and trimming were worked out from the DNA. The sample records hundreds of thousands of clones, about 90% of which are singletons. Around 3% of the sample is taken by the ten largest.

In Seattle, one collaborating source enrolled patients while the infection was active and tracked those patients longitudinally over the course of disease. Each collaborating institution followed its own protocols to collect whole blood in K2EDTA tubes. For TCRbeta analysis, collaborators shipped samples in one of three forms: frozen whole blood, isolated PBMCs, or DNA extracted from either of those sample types. Sequencing was done on a sample of peripheral blood. The receptor was isolated from a woman younger than 45 with COVID-19, enrolled during active disease. The chain was built from TRBV6-5 and TRBJ1-4; a confident D gene designation cannot be given. The CDR3 reads CASSPSATNEKLFF. The sequenced DNA is TGTGCCAGCAGTCCGTCCGCAACTAATGAAAAACTGTTTTTT.